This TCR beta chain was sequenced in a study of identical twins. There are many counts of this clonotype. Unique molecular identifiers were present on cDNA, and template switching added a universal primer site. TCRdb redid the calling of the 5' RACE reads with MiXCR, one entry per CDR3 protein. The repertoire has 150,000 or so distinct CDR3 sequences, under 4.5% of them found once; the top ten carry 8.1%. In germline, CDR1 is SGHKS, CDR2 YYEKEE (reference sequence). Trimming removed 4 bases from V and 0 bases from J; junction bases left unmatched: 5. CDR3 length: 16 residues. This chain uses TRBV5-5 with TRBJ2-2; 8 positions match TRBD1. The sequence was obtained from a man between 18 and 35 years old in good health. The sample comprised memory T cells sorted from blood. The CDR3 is CASSRGQGANTGELFF. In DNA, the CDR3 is TGTGCCAGCAGCCGCGGACAGGGCGCGAACACCGGGGAGCTGTTTTTT. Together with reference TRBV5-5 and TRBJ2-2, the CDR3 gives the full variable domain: DAGVTQSPTHLIKTRGQQVTLRCSPISGHKSVSWYQQVLGQGPQFIFQYYEKEERGRGNFPDRFSARQFPNYSSELNVNALLLGDSALYLCASSRGQGANTGELFFGEGSRLTVL.